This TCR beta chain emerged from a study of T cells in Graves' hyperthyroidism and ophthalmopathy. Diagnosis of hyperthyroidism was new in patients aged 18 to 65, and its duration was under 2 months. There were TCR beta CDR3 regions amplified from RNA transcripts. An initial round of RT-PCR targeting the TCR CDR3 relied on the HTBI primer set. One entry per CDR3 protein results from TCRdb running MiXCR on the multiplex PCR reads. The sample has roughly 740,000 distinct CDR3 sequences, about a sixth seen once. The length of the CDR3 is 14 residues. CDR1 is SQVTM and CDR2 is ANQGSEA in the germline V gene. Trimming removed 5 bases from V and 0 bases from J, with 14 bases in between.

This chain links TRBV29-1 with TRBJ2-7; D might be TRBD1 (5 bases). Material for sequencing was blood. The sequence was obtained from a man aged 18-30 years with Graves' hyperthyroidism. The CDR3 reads CSVLGQHSSYEQYF. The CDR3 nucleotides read TGCAGCGTTTTGGGGCAGCACTCCTCCTACGAGCAGTACTTC.